This is a list of T cell receptor beta chains from one sample in a study of blood T cell dynamics during melanoma immunotherapy. TCRdb keeps only in-frame clones here, not all; method: immunoSEQ multiplex PCR. The table has some 14,000 clones, over 75% seen once; the top ten hold around 6%. The sequences come from blood, collected from a patient treated with checkpoint blockade. Source of these receptors: a human donor with melanoma. Both conserved end residues are part of each CDR3. The D gene is left open where the match is weak. Where a row states a size, it is once, few, many or the class of an expanded clone; other rows omit it.

V gene	clone size	D gene	J gene	CDR3 DNA	CDR3 protein
TRBV2	few	NA	TRBJ2-5	TGTGCCAGCAGTTATAATCGGGAGACCCAGTACTTC	CASSYNRETQYF
TRBV6-5	NA	TRBD1	TRBJ1-5	TGTGCCAGCAGTTACGCGGGCAGGGGGCTTGAGCCCCAGCATTTT	CASSYAGRGLEPQHF
TRBV6-6	NA	NA	TRBJ2-2	TGTGCCAGCAGTCCTAGGCAGGGGAGTACCGGGGAGCTGTTTTTT	CASSPRQGSTGELFF
TRBV9	NA	NA	TRBJ2-7	TGTGCCAGCAGCCCATCGGCCCGGACCCTACTCGACGAGCAGTACTTC	CASSPSARTLLDEQYF
TRBV19	NA	NA	TRBJ2-2	TGTGCCAGTAGTATAATGGGAGGACTTAACACCGGGGAGCTGTTTTTT	CASSIMGGLNTGELFF
TRBV2	once	TRBD1	TRBJ1-3	TGTGCCAGCAGTGCCTCGACAGGGGGCATCGGAAACACCATATATTTT	CASSASTGGIGNTIYF
TRBV9	NA	TRBD1	TRBJ2-5	TGTGCCAGCAGCGAGAGGGGGCAGGAAGAGACCCAGTACTTC	CASSERGQEETQYF
TRBV2	NA	NA	TRBJ1-1	TGTGCCAGCAGTGAAGAGGGGATGGGAACTGAAGCTTTCTTT	CASSEEGMGTEAFF
TRBV29-1	once	NA	TRBJ2-5	TGCAGCGTTGGCCCTCCGGGTCGCCAAGAGACCCAGTACTTC	CSVGPPGRQETQYF
TRBV14	NA	NA	TRBJ2-3	TGTGCCAGCAGCCCCTCACCAGATACGCAGTATTTT	CASSPSPDTQYF
TRBV5-4	once	TRBD2	TRBJ2-3	TGTGCCAGCAGCTTTAGCGGGGAGTCAGATACGCAGTATTTT	CASSFSGESDTQYF
TRBV4-3	NA	NA	TRBJ2-3	TGCGCCAGCAGCCAAGTCGCGAACCCCGGGGGCCCAGATACGCAGTATTTT	CASSQVANPGGPDTQYF
TRBV7-2	NA	TRBD2	TRBJ2-3	TGTGCCAGCAGCTTCATAGCGGGGAGCACAGATACGCAGTATTTT	CASSFIAGSTDTQYF
TRBV5-4	NA	NA	TRBJ1-2	TGTGCCAGCAGCCCGGGGTCCTACGACTATGGCTACACCTTC	CASSPGSYDYGYTF
TRBV19	NA	TRBD2	TRBJ2-1	TGTGCCAGTAGGGAACTAGCGGGGCTCGGCAATGAGCAGTTCTTC	CASRELAGLGNEQFF
TRBV27	NA	NA	TRBJ2-1	TGTGCCAGCAGTTCCCAAGGGGTAAACAATGAGCAGTTCTTC	CASSSQGVNNEQFF
TRBV15	NA	NA	TRBJ2-7	TGTGCCACCAGCAGAGCCGGCAGGGGCCACGAGCAGTACTTC	CATSRAGRGHEQYF
TRBV30	NA	NA	TRBJ1-3	TGTGCCTGGGAGAACGACTCTGGAAACACCATATATTTT	CAWENDSGNTIYF
TRBV2	once	NA	TRBJ1-5	TGTGCCAGCAGTGAAGCTTCCAGGGGCGGTGGGCCCCAGCATTTT	CASSEASRGGGPQHF
TRBV2	NA	TRBD1	TRBJ1-5	TGTGCCAGCAGGAGGGGGCCAGTGGATAGCAATCAGCCCCAGCATTTT	CASRRGPVDSNQPQHF
TRBV19	few	TRBD1	TRBJ1-2	TGTGCCAGTAGTATTCGGACAGGGGCGAACTATGGCTACACCTTC	CASSIRTGANYGYTF
TRBV27	NA	NA	TRBJ1-3	TGTGCCAGCAGTCTAAGGACGGGACTAGGGACCATATATTTT	CASSLRTGLGTIYF